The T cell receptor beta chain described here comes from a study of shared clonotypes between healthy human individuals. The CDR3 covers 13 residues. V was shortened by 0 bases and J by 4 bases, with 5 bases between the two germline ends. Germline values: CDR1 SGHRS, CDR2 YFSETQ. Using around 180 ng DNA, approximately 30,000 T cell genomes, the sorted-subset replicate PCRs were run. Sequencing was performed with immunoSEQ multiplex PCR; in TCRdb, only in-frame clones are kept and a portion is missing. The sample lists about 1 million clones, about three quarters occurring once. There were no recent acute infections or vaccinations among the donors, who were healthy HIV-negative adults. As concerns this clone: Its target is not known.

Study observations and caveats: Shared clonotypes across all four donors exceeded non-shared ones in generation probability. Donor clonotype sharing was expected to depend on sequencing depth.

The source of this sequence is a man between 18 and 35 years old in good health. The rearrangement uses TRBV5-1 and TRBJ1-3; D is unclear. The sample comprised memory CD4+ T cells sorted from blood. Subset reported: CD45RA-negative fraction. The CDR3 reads CASSLVIGNTIYF. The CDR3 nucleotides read TGCGCCAGCAGCTTGGTGATAGGAAACACCATATATTTT. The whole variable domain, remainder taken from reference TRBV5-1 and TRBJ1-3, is KAGVTQTPRYLIKTRGQQVTLSCSPISGHRSVSWYQQTPGQGLQFLFEYFSETQRNKGNFPGRFSGRQFSNSRSEMNVSTLELGDSALYLCASSLVIGNTIYFGEGSWLTVV.